One sample yielded the 6 T cell receptor beta chains listed below, sequenced in a study of monozygotic twins with inflammatory bowel disease (dated by TCRdb to between 2018 and 2021). The receptor library was made with 5' RACE. Reads for this sample came from an Illumina HiSeq 2500. TCRdb reprocessed the reads, reporting each CDR3 protein sequence once and no DNA. The sample table on file contains some 330,000 distinct CDR3 sequences. The ten biggest clones cover over 5.5% of the sample. Sequences were obtained from blood. Receptors were obtained from a human donor with ulcerative colitis or Crohn's disease, or a healthy co-twin of an affected twin (not recorded which).

The CDR3 reads CASKFTDNSYEQYF. This sequence joins TRBV12-3 or TRBV12-4 and TRBJ2-7; as DNA is missing, the TRBD1 call by TCRdb cannot be tested. The CDR3 has 14 residues.

The rearrangement links TRBV12-3 or TRBV12-4 to TRBJ2-1; absent DNA, TCRdb's TRBD2 call cannot be checked. CDR3 length: 15 amino acids. CDR3 amino acids: CASSPRLAGDNEQFF.

This chain uses TRBV27 with TRBJ2-1; TCRdb picks TRBD1, but there is no DNA to check that call. The CDR3 length is 18 residues. CDR1 MNHEY and CDR2 SMNVEV come from the germline V gene (reference sequence). The CDR3 sequence: CASSTRDREYRSYNEQFF.

CDR3 protein: CATKQGAGTDTQYF. J is TRBJ2-3 and V is TRBV24-1; TCRdb designates TRBD1, a call that cannot be tested without DNA. Germline V gene data show CDR1 as KGHDR and CDR2 as SFDVKD. CDR3 length equals 14 residues.

This rearrangement joins TRBV7-3 to TRBJ2-1. Per germline, CDR1 SGHTA and CDR2 FQGTGA. This CDR3 spans 15 amino acids. The CDR3 spells CASSPRKSSYNEQFF.

The chain couples TRBV7-2 to TRBJ2-1. The V gene's germline CDR1 is SGHTA and CDR2 FQGNSA. The CDR3 is 15 amino acids. The CDR3 protein is CASSLNGLNYNEQFF.